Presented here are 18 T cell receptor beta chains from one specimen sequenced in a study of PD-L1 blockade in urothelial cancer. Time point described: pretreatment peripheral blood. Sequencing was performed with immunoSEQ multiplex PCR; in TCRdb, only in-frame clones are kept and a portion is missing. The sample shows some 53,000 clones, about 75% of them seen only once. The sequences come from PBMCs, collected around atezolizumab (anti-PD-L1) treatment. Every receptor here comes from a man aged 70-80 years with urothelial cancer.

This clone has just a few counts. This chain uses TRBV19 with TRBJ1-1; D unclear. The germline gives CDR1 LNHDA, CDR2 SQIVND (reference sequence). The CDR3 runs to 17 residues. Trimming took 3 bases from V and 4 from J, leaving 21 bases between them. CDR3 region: CASSMPLFLREGTEAFF. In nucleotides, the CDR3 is TGTGCCAGTAGTATGCCTCTTTTTCTGCGGGAGGGCACTGAAGCTTTCTTT.

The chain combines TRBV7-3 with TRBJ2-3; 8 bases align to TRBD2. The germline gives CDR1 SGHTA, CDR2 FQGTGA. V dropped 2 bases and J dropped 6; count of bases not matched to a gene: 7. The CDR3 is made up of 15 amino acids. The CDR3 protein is CASSLVLAGSDTQYF. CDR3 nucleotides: TGTGCCAGCAGCTTAGTCCTAGCGGGTTCGGATACGCAGTATTTT.

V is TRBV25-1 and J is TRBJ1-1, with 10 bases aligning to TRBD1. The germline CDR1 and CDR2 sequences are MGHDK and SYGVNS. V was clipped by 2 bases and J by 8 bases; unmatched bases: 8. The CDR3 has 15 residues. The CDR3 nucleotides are TGTGCCAGCAGTGAAATAACCGGGACAGGGGTAGAAGCTTTCTTT. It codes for CASSEITGTGVEAFF.

CDR3 DNA sequence: TGTGCCAGCAGCGAGACGATCACAGGTTCCTACAATGAGCAGTTCTTC. Translated: CASSETITGSYNEQFF. V usage is TRBV9 and J usage is TRBJ2-1, with a weak D call TRBD1 (5 bases). There are 16 residues in the CDR3. Trimming shortened V by 3 bases and J by 1 base, and 14 bases separated the two germline ends. CDR1 is SGDLS and CDR2 is YYNGEE in the germline V gene.

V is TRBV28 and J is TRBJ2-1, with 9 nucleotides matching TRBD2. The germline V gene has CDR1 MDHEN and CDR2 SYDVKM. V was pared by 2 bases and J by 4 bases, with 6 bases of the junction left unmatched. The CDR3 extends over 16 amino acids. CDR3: CASSLSIAGAYNEQFF. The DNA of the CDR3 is TGTGCCAGCAGTTTAAGTATAGCGGGGGCGTACAATGAGCAGTTCTTC.

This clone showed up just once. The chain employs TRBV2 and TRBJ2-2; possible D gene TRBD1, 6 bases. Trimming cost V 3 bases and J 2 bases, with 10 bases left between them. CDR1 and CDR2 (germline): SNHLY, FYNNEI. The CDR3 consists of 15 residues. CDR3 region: CASSDDRPNTGELFF. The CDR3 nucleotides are TGTGCCAGCAGTGATGACAGGCCCAACACCGGGGAGCTGTTTTTT.

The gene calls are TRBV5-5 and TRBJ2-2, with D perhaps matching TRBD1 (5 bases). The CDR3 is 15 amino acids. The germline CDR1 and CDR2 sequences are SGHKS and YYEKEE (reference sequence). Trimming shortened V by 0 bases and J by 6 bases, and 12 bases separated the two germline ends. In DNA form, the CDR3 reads TGTGCCAGCAGCTTGGCGACAGAGAGGTCCGGGGAGCTGTTTTTT. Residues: CASSLATERSGELFF.

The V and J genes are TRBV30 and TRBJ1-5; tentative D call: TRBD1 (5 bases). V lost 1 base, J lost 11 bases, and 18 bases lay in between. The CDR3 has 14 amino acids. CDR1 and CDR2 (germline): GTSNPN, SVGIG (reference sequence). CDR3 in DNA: TGTGCCTGGAGTGGTGACAGCCGTCAAGGGACCCAGCATTTT. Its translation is CAWSGDSRQGTQHF.

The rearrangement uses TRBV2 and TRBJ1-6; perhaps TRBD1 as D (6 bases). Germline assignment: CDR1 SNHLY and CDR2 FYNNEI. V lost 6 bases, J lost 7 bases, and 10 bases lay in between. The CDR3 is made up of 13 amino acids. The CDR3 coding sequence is TGTGCCAGCAGAACAGGGTGGAATTCACCCCTCCACTTT. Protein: CASRTGWNSPLHF.

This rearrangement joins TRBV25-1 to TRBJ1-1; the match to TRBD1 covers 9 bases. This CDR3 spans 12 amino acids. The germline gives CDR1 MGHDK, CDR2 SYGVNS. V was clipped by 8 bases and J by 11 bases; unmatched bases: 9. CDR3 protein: CASRQGERGAFF. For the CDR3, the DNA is TGTGCCAGCCGACAGGGGGAAAGGGGGGCTTTCTTT.

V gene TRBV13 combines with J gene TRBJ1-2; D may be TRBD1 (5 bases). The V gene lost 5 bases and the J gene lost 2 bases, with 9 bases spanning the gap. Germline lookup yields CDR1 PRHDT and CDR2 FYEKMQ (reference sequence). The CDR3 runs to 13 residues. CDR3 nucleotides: TGTGCCAGCAGCGTGACAGAAAACTATGGCTACACCTTC. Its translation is CASSVTENYGYTF.

The CDR3 sequence is CASSLNDYLYNEQFF. CDR3 bases: TGTGCCAGCAGCCTTAACGACTACCTTTACAATGAGCAGTTCTTC. The chain employs TRBV5-6 and TRBJ2-1; weak D call: TRBD2 (5 bases). The CDR3 is 15 residues long. Germline values: CDR1 SGHDT, CDR2 YYEEEE. V lost 4 bases to trimming and J lost 4 bases, with 15 bases between them.

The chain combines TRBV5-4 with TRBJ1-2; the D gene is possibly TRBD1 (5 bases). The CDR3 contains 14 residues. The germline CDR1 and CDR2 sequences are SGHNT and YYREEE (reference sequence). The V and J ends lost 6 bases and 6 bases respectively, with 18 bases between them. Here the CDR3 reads CASNPDGRDHGYTF. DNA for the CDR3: TGTGCCAGCAACCCTGACGGCAGGGATCATGGCTACACCTTC.

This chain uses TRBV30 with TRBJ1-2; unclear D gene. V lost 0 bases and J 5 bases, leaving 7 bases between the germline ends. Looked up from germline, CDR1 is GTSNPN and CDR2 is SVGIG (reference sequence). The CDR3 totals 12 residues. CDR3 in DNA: TGTGCCTGGAGTGTACGAGGATATGGCTACACCTTC. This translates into CAWSVRGYGYTF.

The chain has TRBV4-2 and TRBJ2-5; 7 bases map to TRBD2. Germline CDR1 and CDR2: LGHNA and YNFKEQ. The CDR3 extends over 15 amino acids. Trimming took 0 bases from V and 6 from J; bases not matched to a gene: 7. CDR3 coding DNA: TGTGCCAGCAGCCAAGATTGGGGGGGTAGGAAGACCCAGTACTTC. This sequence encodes CASSQDWGGRKTQYF.

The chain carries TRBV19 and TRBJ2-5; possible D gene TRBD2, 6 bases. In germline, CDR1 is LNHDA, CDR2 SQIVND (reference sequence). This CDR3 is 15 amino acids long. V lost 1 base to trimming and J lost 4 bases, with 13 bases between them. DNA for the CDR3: TGTGCCAGTAGTATAGTGGGGACTGGGGCAGAGACCCAGTACTTC. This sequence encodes CASSIVGTGAETQYF.

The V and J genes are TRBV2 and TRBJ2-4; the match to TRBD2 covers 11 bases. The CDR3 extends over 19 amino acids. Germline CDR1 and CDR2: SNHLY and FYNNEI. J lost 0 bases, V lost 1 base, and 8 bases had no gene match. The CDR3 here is CASSEGLAGGLLAKNIQYF. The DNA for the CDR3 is TGTGCCAGCAGTGAAGGTCTAGCGGGGGGTCTCCTAGCCAAAAACATTCAGTACTTC.

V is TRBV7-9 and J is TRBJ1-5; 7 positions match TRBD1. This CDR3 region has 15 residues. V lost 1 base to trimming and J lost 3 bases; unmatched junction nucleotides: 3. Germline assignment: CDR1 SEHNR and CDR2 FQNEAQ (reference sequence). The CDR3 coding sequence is TGTGCCAGCAGCTTAGGGGGACAGAACAATCAGCCCCAGCATTTT. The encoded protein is CASSLGGQNNQPQHF.